This T cell receptor beta chain came from a study of OX40 agonist ivuxolimab in advanced cancers. This CDR3 is built from 15 residues. Germline CDR1 reads MNHNS; CDR2 reads SASEGT. The V gene lost 5 bases and the J gene lost 7 bases, with 15 bases spanning the gap. TCRdb's copy holds only in-frame clones and misses some; the assay was immunoSEQ multiplex PCR. The data contain about 80,000 clones, 90% to 95% of them singletons. The genes are TRBV6-1 and TRBJ1-6; perhaps TRBD1 as D (5 bases). The sequence derives from an adult with an advanced solid tumor such as melanoma, head and neck, liver or kidney cancer. The source was CD4+ or CD8+ T cells sorted from blood, collected in a trial of the OX40 agonist ivuxolimab. The CDR3 nucleotides are TGTGCCAGCAGTTCGACGACAGTCGGAAATTCACCCCTCCACTTT. Amino acid sequence: CASSSTTVGNSPLHF.